A single sample gave rise to the 5 T cell receptor beta chains below, sequenced in a study of vaccination effects on CD4 cells after COVID-19. Here immunoSEQ multiplex PCR was the method, and the copy in TCRdb shows in-frame clones only, minus some. This sample has 65,000 to 75,000 clones, with around 69% found just once. Within the ViraFEST assay, antigen-specific CD4+ T cells underwent expansion with viral peptide pools prior to sequencing. A 10-day culture period preceded the isolation of CD4+ T cells. Participants were vaccinated with two doses of either the BNT162b2 or mRNA-1273 vaccine. These receptors lack a known antigen. The source was CD4+ T cells from PBMCs cultured with HCoV-229E spike peptides, collected after COVID-19 vaccination. These receptors were obtained from a human donor who received a COVID-19 vaccine.

The CDR3 loop reads CASNRVPGNTIYF. In DNA form, the CDR3 reads TGTGCCAGCAATAGGGTTCCTGGAAACACCATATATTTT. V and J are TRBV5-8 and TRBJ1-3; D not certain. CDR1 is SGHTS and CDR2 is YDEGEE in the germline V gene. Trimming cost V 6 bases and J 2 bases, with 9 bases left between them. The CDR3 runs 13 residues.

The chain uses TRBV5-4 and TRBJ2-5; TRBD2 aligns across 9 bases. This CDR3 comprises 16 residues. After removal of 4 bases from V and 4 bases from J, the junction contained 11 bases not matched to a gene. Germline assignment: CDR1 SGHNT and CDR2 YYREEE (reference sequence). In DNA form, the CDR3 reads TGTGCCAGCAGCGTATCTAGCGGGGAGGGTATAGAGACCCAGTACTTC. Protein: CASSVSSGEGIETQYF.

A single count supports this clone. The chain couples TRBV6-6 to TRBJ1-5; D remains ambiguous. Germline assignment: CDR1 MNHNY and CDR2 SVGAGI (reference sequence). V was pared by 5 bases and J by 0 bases, with 5 bases between. The CDR3 covers 13 residues. The CDR3 DNA reads as TGTGCCAGCAGTCAGTATAGCAATCAGCCCCAGCATTTT. Translation gives CASSQYSNQPQHF.

CDR3 sequence reads: CASSLAGGLNTEAFF. The CDR3 DNA reads TGTGCCAGCAGCTTAGCGGGGGGACTCAACACTGAAGCTTTCTTT. This chain uses TRBV11-3 with TRBJ1-1; D is perhaps TRBD1 (5 bases). Germline values: CDR1 SGHNT, CDR2 YENEEA. The CDR3 contains 15 residues. With 1 base removed from V and 2 bases from J, the gap between germline ends came to 11 bases.

The V and J genes are TRBV2 and TRBJ1-5; D ambiguous. Trimming removed 2 bases from V and 0 bases from J, with 8 bases in between. The CDR3 extends over 15 amino acids. Germline V gene data show CDR1 as SNHLY and CDR2 as FYNNEI. As DNA, the CDR3 is TGTGCCAGCAGTGAATTCGGATTTAGCAATCAGCCCCAGCATTTT. Its translation is CASSEFGFSNQPQHF.